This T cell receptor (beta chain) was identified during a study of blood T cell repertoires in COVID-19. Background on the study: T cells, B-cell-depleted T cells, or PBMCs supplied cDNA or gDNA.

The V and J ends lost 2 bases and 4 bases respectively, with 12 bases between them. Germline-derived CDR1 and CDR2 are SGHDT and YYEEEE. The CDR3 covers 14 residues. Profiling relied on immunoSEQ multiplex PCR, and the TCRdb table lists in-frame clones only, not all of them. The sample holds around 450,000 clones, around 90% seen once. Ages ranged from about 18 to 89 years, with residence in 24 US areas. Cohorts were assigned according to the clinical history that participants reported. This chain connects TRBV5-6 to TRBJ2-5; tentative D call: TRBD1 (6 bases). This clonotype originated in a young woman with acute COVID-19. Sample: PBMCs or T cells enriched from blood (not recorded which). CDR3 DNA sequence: TGTGCCAGCAGCTTTGGAGCAGGGGCAGAGACCCAGTACTTC. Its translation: CASSFGAGAETQYF.